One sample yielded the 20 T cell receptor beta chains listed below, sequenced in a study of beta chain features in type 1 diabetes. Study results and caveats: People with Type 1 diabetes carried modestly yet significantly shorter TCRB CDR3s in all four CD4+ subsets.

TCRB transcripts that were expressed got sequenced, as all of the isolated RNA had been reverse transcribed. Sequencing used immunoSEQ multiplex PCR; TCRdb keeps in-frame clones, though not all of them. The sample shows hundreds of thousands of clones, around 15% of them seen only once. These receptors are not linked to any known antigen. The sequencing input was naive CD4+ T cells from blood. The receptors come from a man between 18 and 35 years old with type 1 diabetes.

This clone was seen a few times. CDR3 nucleotides: TGTGCCAGCAGCATACCGGGGGGACCCTACACTGAAGCTTTCTTT. Its translation: CASSIPGGPYTEAFF. This rearrangement joins TRBV5-4 to TRBJ1-1; possible D gene TRBD1, 5 bases. V dropped 4 bases and J dropped 3 bases, with 16 bases sitting between them. The CDR3 length is 15 residues. Germline assignment: CDR1 SGHNT and CDR2 YYREEE (reference sequence).

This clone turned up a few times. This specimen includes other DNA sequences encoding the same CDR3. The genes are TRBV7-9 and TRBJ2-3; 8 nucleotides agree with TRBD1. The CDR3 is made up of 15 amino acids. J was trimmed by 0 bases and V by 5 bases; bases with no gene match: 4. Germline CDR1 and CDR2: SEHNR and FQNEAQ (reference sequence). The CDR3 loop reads CASSPRGPSTDTQYF. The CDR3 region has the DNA TGTGCCAGCAGCCCCAGGGGGCCCAGCACAGATACGCAGTATTTT.

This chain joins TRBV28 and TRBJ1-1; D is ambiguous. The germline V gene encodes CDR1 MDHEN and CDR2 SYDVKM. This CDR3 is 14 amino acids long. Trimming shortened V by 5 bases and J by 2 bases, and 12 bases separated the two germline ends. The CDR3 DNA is TGTGCCAGCAGTGAGTGGGGATTTAACACTGAAGCTTTCTTT. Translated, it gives CASSEWGFNTEAFF.

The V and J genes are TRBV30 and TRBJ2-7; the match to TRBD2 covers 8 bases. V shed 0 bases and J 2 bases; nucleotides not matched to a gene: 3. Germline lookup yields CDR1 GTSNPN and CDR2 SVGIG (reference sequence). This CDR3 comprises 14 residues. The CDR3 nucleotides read TGTGCCTGGAGTGTAACTAGCGGACCCTACGAGCAGTACTTC. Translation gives CAWSVTSGPYEQYF.

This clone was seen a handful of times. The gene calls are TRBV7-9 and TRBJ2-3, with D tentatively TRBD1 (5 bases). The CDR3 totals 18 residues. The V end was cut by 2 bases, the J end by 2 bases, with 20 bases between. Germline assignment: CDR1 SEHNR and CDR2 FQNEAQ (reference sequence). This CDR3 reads CASSLPTEAHQYTDTQYF. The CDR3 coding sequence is TGTGCCAGCAGCTTACCGACAGAGGCTCACCAGTACACAGATACGCAGTATTTT.

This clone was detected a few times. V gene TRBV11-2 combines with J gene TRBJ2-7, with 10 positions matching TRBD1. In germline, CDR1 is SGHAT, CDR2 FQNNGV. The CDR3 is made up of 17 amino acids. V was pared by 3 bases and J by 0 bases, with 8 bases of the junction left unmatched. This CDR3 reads CASSFSGTGVLSYEQYF. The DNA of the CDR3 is TGTGCCAGCAGCTTCTCCGGGACAGGGGTCCTCTCCTACGAGCAGTACTTC. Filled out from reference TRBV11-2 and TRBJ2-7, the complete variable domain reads EAGVAQSPRYKIIEKRQSVAFWCNPISGHATLYWYQQILGQGPKLLIQFQNNGVVDDSQLPKDRFSAERLKGVDSTLKIQPAKLEDSAVYLCASSFSGTGVLSYEQYFGPGTRLTVT.

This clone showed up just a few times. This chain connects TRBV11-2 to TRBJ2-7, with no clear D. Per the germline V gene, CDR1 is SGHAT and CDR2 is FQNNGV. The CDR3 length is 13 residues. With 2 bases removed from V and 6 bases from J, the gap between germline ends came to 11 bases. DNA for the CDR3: TGTGCCAGCAGCTTAAATCATGGGATCGAGCAGTACTTC. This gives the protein CASSLNHGIEQYF.

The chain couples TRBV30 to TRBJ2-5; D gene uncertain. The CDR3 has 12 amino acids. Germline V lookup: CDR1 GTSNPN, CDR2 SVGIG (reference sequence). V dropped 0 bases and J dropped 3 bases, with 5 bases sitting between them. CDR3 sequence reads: CAWSVTEETQYF. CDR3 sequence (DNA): TGTGCCTGGAGTGTCACGGAAGAGACCCAGTACTTC. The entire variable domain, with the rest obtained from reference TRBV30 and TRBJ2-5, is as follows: SQTIHQWPATLVQPVGSPLSLECTVEGTSNPNLYWYRQAAGRGLQLLFYSVGIGQISSEVPQNLSASRPQDRQFILSSKKLLLSDSGFYLCAWSVTEETQYFGPGTRLLVL.

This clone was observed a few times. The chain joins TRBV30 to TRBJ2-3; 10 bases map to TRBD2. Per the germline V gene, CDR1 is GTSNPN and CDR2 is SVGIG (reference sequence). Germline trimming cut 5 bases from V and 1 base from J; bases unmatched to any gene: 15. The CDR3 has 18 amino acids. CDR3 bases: TGTGCCTGGCTGGCTGGGCTAGCGGGGGTTTCCCGCACAGATACGCAGTATTTT. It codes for CAWLAGLAGVSRTDTQYF.

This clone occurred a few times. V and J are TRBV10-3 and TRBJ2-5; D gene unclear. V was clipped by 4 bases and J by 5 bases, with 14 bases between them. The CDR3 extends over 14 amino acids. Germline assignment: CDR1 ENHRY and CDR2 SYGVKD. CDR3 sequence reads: CAISGEKMGETQYF. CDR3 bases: TGTGCCATCAGTGGGGAAAAGATGGGGGAGACCCAGTACTTC.

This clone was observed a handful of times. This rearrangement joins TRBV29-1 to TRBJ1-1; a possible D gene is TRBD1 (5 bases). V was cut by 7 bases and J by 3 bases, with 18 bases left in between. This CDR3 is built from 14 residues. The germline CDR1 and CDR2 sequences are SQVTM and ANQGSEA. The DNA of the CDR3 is TGCAGCGCGGCTGGAGCCTTAGGGGACACTGAAGCTTTCTTT. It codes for CSAAGALGDTEAFF.

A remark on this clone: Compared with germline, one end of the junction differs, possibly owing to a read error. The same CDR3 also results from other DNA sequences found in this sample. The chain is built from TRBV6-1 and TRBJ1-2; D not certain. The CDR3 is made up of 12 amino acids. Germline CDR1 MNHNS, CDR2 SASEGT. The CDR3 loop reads CASSEVGDGYTF. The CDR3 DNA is TGTGCCAGCAGCGAAGTCGGGGATGGCTACACCTTC.

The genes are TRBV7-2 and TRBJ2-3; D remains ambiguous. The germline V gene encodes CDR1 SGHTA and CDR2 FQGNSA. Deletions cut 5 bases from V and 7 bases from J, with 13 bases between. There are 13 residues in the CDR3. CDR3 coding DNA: TGTGCCAGCAGCCCCCCGAGTGGTTATACGCAGTATTTT. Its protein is CASSPPSGYTQYF.

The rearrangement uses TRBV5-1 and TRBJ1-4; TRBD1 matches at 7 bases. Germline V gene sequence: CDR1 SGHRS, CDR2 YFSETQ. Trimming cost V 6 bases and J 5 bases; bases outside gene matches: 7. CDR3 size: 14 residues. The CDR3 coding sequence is TGCGCCAGCAAACAGACAGGGACAAATGAAAAACTGTTTTTT. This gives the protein CASKQTGTNEKLFF.

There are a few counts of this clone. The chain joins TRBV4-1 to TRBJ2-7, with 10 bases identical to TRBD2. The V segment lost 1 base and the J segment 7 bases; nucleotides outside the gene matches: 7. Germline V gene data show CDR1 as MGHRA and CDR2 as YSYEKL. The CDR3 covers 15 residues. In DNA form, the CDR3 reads TGCGCCAGCAGCCAAGGGCGAGCGGGGGGGCAAGAGCAGTACTTC. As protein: CASSQGRAGGQEQYF.

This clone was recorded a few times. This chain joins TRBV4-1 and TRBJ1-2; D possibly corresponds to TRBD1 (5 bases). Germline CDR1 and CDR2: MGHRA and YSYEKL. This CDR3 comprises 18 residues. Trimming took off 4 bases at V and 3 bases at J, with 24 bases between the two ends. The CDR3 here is CASSPGGAGIPAYYGYTF. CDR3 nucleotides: TGCGCCAGCAGCCCGGGCGGGGCAGGGATTCCCGCTTACTATGGCTACACCTTC.

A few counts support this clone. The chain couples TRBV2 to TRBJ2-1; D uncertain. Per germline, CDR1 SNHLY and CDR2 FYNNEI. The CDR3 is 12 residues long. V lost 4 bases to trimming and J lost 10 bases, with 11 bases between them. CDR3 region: CASSGAIGEQFF. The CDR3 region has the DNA TGTGCCAGCAGTGGGGCGATAGGCGAGCAGTTCTTC. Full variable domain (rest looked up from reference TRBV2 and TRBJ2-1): EPEVTQTPSHQVTQMGQEVILRCVPISNHLYFYWYRQILGQKVEFLVSFYNNEISEKSEIFDDQFSVERPDGSNFTLKIRSTKLEDSAMYFCASSGAIGEQFFGPGTRLTVL.

The CDR3 spells CAWSTGGDTIYF. For the CDR3, the DNA is TGTGCCTGGAGTACAGGGGGGGACACCATATATTTT. The chain joins TRBV30 to TRBJ1-3; 8 positions match TRBD1. V was pared by 2 bases and J by 8 bases, with 2 bases of the junction left unmatched. The CDR3 has 12 residues. Germline V gene sequence: CDR1 GTSNPN, CDR2 SVGIG (reference sequence).

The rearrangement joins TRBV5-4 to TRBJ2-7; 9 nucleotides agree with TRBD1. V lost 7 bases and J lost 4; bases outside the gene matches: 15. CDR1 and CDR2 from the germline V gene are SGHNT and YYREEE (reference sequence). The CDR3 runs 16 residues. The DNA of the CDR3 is TGTGCCAGCGCCCTGGGACAGGGAAAAACAGGTTACGAGCAGTACTTC. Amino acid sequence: CASALGQGKTGYEQYF.

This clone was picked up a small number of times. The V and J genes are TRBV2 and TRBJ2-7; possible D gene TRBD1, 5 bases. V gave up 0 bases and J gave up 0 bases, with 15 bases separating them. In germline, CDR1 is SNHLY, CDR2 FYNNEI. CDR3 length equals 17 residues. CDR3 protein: CASSEALGRALSYEQYF. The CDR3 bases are TGTGCCAGCAGTGAAGCGCTCGGCAGGGCCCTCTCCTACGAGCAGTACTTC.